The clone carrying this T cell receptor beta chain was seen ten or more times. Patients showing uncontrolled infection, other autoimmune disease, pregnancy or lactation were ineligible. Clinical symptoms, serum thyroxine and TRAb, thyroid ultrasound and orbital computed tomography were used for the diagnoses. J lost 4 bases, V lost 3 bases, and 11 bases had no gene match. Germline lookup yields CDR1 ENHRY and CDR2 SYGVKD. The CDR3 contains 17 residues. The CDR3 regions of TCR beta were amplified from RNA transcripts. Primed by the HTBI set, a first-round RT-PCR was run on the TCR CDR3. TCRdb reprocessed the multiplex PCR reads with MiXCR, giving one entry per CDR3 protein. In the table there are hundreds of thousands of distinct CDR3 sequences, under 15% of which are singletons. This sample was taken from a study of T cells in Graves' hyperthyroidism and ophthalmopathy.

The material sequenced was blood. This receptor was taken from a woman younger than 35 with Graves' hyperthyroidism. The V gene is TRBV10-3, the J gene TRBJ1-5, with TRBD1 matching 8 bases. For the CDR3, the DNA is TGTGCCATCAGTGATGCAGGGGGCGCAGGTATTAATCAGCCCCAGCATTTT. It translates to CAISDAGGAGINQPQHF.